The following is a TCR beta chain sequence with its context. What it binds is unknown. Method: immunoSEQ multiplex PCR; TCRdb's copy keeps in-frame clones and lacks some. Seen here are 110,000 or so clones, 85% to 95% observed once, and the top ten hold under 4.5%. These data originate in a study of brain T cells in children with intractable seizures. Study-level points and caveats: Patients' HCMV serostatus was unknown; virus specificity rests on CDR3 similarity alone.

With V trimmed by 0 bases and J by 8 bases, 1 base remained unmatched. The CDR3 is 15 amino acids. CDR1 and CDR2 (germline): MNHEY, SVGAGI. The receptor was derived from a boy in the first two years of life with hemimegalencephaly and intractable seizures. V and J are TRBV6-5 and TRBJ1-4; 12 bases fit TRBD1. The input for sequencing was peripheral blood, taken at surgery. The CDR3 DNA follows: TGTGCCAGCAGTTACTCCGGGACAGGGGGCGAAAAACTGTTTTTT. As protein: CASSYSGTGGEKLFF.